This TCR beta chain was sequenced for a study of cytomegalovirus exposure and HLA in healthy donors. Notes on this clone: What it binds is not known.

Whole-study results and caveats: Cytomegalovirus-associated status was assigned to 164 TCR beta chains. Confirmation was obtained in vitro that a few CMV-associated chains are specific for CMV antigens.

Germline V gene data show CDR1 as SGHTA and CDR2 as FQGNSA. Trimming stripped 3 bases from V and 5 bases from J, with 20 bases between. The CDR3 runs 17 residues. Primers included in the PCR were 60 Vbeta and 13 Jbeta primers. Libraries were prepared by immunoSEQ multiplex PCR; TCRdb keeps only in-frame clonotypes and omits some of them. Of about 120,000 clones in the sample, over 65% were seen once. Healthy individuals who donated bone marrow served as the donors. Sequencing used PBMCs. The chain has TRBV7-2 and TRBJ2-1, with D possibly TRBD2 on 5 matching bases. This sequence originates from a woman aged 40 to 50 in good health and CMV-seropositive. This chain's CDR3 is CASSFRRPAGLNNEQFF. Written as DNA, the CDR3 is TGTGCCAGCAGCTTTCGGCGGCCGGCGGGCCTAAACAATGAGCAGTTCTTC.